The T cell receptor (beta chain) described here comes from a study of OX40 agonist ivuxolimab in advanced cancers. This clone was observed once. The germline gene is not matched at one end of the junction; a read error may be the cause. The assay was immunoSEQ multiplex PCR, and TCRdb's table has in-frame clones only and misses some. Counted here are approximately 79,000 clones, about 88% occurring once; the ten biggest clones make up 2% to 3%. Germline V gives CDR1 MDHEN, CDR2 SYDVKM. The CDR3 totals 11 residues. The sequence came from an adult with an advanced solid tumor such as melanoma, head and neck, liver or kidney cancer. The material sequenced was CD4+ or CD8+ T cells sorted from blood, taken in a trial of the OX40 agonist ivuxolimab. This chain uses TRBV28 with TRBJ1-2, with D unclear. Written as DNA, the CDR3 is TGTGCCAGCAGTTTATTGGTACAGCTCAGCTTC. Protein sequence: CASSLLVQLSF.